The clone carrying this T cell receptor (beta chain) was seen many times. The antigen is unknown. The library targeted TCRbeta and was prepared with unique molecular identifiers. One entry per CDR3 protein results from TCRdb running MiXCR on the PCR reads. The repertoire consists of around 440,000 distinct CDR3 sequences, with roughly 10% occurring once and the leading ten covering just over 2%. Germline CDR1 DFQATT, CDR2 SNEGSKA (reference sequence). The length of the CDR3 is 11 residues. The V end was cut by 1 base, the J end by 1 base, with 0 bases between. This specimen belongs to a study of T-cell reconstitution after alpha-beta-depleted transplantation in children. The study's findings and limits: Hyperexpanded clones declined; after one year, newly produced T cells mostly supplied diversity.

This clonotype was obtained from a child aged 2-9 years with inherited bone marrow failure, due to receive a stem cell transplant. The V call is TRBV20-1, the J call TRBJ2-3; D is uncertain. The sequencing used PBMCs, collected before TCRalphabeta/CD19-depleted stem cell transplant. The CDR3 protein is CSARGTDTQYF. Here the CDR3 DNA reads TGCAGTGCTAGAGGCACAGATACGCAGTATTTT.